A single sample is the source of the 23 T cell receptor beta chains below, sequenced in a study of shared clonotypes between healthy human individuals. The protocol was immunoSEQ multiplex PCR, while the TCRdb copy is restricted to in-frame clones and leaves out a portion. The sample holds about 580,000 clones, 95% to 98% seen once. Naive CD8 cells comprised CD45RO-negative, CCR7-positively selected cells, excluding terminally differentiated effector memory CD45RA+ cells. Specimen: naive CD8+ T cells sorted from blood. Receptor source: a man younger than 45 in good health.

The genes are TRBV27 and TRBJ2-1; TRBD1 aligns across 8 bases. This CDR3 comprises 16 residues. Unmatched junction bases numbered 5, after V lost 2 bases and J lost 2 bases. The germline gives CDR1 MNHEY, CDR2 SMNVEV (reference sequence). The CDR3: CASSLPGTGPYNEQFF. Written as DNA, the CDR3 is TGTGCCAGCAGTTTACCGGGGACAGGCCCCTACAATGAGCAGTTCTTC.

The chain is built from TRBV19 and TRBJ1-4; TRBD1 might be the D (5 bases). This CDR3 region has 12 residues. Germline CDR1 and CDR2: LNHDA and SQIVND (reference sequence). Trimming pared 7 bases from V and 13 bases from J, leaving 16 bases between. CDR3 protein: CASNTGDGGLFF. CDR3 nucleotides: TGTGCCAGTAACACAGGCGACGGGGGACTGTTTTTT.

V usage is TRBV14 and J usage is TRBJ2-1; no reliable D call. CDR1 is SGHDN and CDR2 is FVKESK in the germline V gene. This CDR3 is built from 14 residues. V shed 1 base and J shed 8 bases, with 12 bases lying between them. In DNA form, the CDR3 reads TGTGCCAGCAGCCAAGTAGGGCGGTCCCATGAGCAGTTCTTC. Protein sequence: CASSQVGRSHEQFF.

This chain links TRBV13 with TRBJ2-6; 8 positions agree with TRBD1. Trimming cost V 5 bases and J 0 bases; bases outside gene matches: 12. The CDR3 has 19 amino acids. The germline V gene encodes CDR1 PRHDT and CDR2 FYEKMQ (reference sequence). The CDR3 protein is CASSTSTGQDASGANVLTF. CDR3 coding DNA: TGTGCCAGCAGCACCTCAACGGGACAGGATGCCTCTGGGGCCAACGTCCTGACTTTC.

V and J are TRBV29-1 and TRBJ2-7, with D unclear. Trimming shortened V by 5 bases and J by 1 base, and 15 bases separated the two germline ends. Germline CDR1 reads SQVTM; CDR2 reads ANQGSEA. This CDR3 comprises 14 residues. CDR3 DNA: TGCAGCGTTACTCGCGTGGGTGCTTCCTACGAGCAGTACTTC. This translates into CSVTRVGASYEQYF.

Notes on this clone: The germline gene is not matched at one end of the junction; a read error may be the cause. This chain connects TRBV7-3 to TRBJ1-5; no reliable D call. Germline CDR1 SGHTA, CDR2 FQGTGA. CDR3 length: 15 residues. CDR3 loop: CASSHSPRIRVIHYF. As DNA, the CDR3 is TGTGCCAGCAGCCATTCCCCCCGGATTAGAGTGATACACTATTTT.

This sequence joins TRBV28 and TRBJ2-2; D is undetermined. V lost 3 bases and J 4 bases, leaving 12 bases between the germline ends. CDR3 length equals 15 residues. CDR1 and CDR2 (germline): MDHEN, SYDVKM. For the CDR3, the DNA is TGTGCCAGCAGTTTGGACCCGTTTGGCACCGGGGAGCTGTTTTTT. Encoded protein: CASSLDPFGTGELFF.

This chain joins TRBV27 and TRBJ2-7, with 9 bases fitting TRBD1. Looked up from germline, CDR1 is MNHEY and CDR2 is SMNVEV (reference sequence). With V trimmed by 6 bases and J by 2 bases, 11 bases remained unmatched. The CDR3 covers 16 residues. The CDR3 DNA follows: TGTGCCAGCAGCTGGACCGGGACAGGGTTAGCCTACGAGCAGTACTTC. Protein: CASSWTGTGLAYEQYF.

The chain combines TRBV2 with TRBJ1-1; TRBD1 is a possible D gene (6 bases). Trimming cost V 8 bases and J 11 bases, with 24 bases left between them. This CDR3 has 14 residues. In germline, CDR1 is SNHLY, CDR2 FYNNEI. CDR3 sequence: CASGPDYGGLLAFF. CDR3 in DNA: TGTGCCAGCGGGCCAGACTACGGGGGGCTTTTGGCTTTCTTT.

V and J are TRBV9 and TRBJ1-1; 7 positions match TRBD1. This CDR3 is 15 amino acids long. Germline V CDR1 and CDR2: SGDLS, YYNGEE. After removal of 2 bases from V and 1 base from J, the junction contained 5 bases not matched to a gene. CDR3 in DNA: TGTGCCAGCAGCGTTACCGGGACAGCGAACACTGAAGCTTTCTTT. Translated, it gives CASSVTGTANTEAFF.

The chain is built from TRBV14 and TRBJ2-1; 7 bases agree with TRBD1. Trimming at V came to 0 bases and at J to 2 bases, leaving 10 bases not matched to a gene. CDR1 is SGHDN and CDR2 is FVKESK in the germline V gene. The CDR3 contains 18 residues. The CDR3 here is CASSQDPRGTAAYNEQFF. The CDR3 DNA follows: TGTGCCAGCAGCCAAGATCCGAGAGGGACAGCAGCCTACAATGAGCAGTTCTTC.

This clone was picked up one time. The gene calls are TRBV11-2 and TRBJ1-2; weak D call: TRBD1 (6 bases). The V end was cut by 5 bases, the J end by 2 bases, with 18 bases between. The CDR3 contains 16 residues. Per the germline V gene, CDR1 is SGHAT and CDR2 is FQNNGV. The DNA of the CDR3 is TGTGCCAGCAGCGGACGCGATGTAGGGGGGAACTATGGCTACACCTTC. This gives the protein CASSGRDVGGNYGYTF.

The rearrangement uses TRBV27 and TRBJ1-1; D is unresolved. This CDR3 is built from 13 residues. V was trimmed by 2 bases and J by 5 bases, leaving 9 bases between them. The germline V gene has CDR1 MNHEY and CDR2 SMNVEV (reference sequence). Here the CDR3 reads CASSLTPHTEAFF. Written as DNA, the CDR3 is TGTGCCAGCAGTTTAACGCCCCATACTGAAGCTTTCTTT.

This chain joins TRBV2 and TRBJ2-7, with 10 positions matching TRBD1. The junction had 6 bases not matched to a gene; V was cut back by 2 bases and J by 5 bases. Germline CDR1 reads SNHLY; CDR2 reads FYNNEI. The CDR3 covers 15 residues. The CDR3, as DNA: TGTGCCAGCAGTGAAATAAGACAGGGGGCCCACGAGCAGTACTTC. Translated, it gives CASSEIRQGAHEQYF.

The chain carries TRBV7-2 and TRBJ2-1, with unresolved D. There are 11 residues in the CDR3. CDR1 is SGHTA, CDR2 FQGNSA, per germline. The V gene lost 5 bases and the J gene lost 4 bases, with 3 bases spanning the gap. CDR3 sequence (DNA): TGTGCCAGCAGCGCTTACAATGAGCAGTTCTTC. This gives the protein CASSAYNEQFF.

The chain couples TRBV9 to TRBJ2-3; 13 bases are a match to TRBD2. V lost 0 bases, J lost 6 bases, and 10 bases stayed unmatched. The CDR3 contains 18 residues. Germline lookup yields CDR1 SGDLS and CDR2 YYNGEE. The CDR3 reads CASSVEGGLAGPRDTQYF. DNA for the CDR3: TGTGCCAGCAGCGTAGAGGGGGGACTAGCGGGACCTCGGGATACGCAGTATTTT.

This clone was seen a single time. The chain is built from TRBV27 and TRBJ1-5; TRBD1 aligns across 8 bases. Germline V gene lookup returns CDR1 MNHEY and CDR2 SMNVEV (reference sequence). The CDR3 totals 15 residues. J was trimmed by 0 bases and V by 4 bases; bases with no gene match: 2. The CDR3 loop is CASSWDRYSNQPQHF. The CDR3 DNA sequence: TGTGCCAGCAGTTGGGACAGGTATAGCAATCAGCCCCAGCATTTT.

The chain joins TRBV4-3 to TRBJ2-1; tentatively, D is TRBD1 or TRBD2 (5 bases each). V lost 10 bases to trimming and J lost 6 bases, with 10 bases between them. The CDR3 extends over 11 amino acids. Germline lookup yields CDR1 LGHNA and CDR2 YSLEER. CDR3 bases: TGCGCCAAGAGGGGAGTCAATGAGCAGTTCTTC. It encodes CAKRGVNEQFF.

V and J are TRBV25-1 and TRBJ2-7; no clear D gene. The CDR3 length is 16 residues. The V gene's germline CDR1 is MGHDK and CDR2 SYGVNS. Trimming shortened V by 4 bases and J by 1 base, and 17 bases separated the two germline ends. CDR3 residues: CASSVAHLGISYEQYF. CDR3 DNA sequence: TGTGCCAGCAGTGTGGCCCACCTGGGCATATCCTACGAGCAGTACTTC.

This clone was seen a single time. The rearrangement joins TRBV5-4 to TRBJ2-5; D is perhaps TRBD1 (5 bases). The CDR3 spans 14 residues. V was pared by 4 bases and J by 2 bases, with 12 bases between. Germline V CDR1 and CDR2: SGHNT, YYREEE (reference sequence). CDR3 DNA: TGTGCCAGCAGCCCTAGGACATCGCAAGAGACCCAGTACTTC. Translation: CASSPRTSQETQYF.

This chain's CDR3 is CASSQDTRGVVETQYF. The CDR3 DNA follows: TGTGCCAGCAGCCAAGATACGAGGGGCGTCGTGGAGACCCAGTACTTC. The chain employs TRBV14 and TRBJ2-5; D tentatively reads TRBD1 or TRBD2 (5 bases each). There are 16 residues in the CDR3. Trimming pared 0 bases from V and 5 bases from J, leaving 16 bases between. CDR1 is SGHDN and CDR2 is FVKESK in the germline V gene.

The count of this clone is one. CDR3 loop: CASSLKGPGQGLGNEQFF. CDR3 DNA sequence: TGTGCCAGCAGCTTAAAGGGCCCCGGTCAGGGTTTGGGGAATGAGCAGTTCTTC. The gene calls are TRBV7-3 and TRBJ2-1; weak D call: TRBD1 (5 bases). V was pared by 1 base and J by 7 bases, with 23 bases between. Germline CDR1 and CDR2: SGHTA and FQGTGA. The CDR3 spans 18 residues.

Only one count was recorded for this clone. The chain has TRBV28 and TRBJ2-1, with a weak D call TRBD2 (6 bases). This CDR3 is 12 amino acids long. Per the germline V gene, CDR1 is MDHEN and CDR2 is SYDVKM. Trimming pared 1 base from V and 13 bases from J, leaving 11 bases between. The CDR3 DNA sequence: TGTGCCAGCAGTTTATTTGCGGGAACTCAGTTCTTC. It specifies CASSLFAGTQFF.